This TCR beta chain appears in the sequencing data of a study of OX40 agonist ivuxolimab in advanced cancers. Study context: Partial responses occurred in three patients (one hepatocellular carcinoma, two cutaneous melanoma).

Turning to this clone: Its specificity is not known.

Exclusion applied to patients with autoimmune disease history or systemic immunosuppression. Germline lookup yields CDR1 LNHDA and CDR2 SQIVND (reference sequence). V was pared by 3 bases and J by 4 bases, with 15 bases between. The CDR3 has 15 amino acids. The method was immunoSEQ multiplex PCR; TCRdb's version includes in-frame clones alone and lacks a portion of them. The repertoire includes approximately 70,000 clones, over 80% of them detected once, and over 4.5% sits in the top ten. Points from the study as a whole: By week 6 at 0.1 to 3.0 mg/kg, blood CD4+ and CD8+ T cells had expanded clonally.

The clonotype was recovered from an adult with an advanced solid tumor such as melanoma, head and neck, liver or kidney cancer. The chain couples TRBV19 to TRBJ1-1; D possibly corresponds to TRBD1 (6 bases). The specimen comprised CD4+ or CD8+ T cells sorted from blood, sampled in a trial of the OX40 agonist ivuxolimab. The CDR3 region is CASSIFGTWSTEAFF. The DNA of the CDR3 is TGTGCCAGTAGTATTTTCGGGACATGGAGCACTGAAGCTTTCTTT.